This T cell receptor (beta chain) derives from a study of cytomegalovirus exposure and HLA in healthy donors. Broader study findings: Indistinguishable V segments, including TRBV6-2 and TRBV6-3, were excluded. Researchers counted approximately 160 TCR beta chains as cytomegalovirus-associated. Rates of TCR association differed by HLA locus in a later analysis, with DRB1 highest and HLA-C lowest.

Comments on this clone: As yet, its antigen is unknown.

Germline assignment: CDR1 SGHRS and CDR2 YFSETQ. Deletions cut 5 bases from V and 1 base from J, with 9 bases between. The CDR3 sequence is 13 residues long. The PCR contained 60 Vbeta and 13 Jbeta primers. As originally analysed: Per a later analysis, the number of unique TCR beta chains was about 80 million, of which about 11 million were shared. Libraries were prepared by immunoSEQ multiplex PCR; TCRdb keeps only in-frame clonotypes and omits some of them. V and J calls and clone size follow that table, whereas D and trimming were derived from the DNA. The sample carries roughly 140,000 clones, 64% recorded once.

What was sequenced was PBMCs. This chain uses TRBV5-1 with TRBJ1-1; D is perhaps TRBD1 (6 bases). This clonotype originated in a woman in her twenties or thirties in good health and CMV-seropositive. Written as DNA, the CDR3 is TGCGCCAGCAGAGGACAGCCGAACACTGAAGCTTTCTTT. It encodes CASRGQPNTEAFF.